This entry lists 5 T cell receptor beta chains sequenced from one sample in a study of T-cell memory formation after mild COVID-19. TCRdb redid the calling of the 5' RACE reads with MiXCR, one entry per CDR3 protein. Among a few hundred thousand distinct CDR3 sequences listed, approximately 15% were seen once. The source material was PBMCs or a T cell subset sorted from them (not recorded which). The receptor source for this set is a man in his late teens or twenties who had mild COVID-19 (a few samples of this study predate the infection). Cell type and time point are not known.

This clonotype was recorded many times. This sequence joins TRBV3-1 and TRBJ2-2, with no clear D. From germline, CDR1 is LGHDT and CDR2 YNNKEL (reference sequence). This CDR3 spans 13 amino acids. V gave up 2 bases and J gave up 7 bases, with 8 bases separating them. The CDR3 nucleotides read TGTGCCAGCAGCCAATCCTTTAACGGGGAGCTGTTTTTT. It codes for CASSQSFNGELFF. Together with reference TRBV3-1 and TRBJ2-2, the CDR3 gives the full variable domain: DTAVSQTPKYLVTQMGNDKSIKCEQNLGHDTMYWYKQDSKKFLKIMFSYNNKELIINETVPNRFSPKSPDKAHLNLHINSLELGDSAVYFCASSQSFNGELFFGEGSRLTVL.

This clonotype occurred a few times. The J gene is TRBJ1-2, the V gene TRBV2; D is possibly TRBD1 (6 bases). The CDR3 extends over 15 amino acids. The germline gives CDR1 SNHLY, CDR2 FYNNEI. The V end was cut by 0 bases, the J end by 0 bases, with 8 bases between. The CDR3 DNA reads TGTGCCAGCAGTGAAGCGGGGGGGCCTAACTATGGCTACACCTTC. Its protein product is CASSEAGGPNYGYTF.

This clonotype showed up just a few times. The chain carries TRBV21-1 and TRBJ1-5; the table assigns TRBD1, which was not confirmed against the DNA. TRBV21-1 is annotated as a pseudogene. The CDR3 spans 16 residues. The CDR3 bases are TGTGCCAGCAGCAAAGATGCTGACAGGGGGAATCAGCCCCAGCATTTT. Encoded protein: CASSKDADRGNQPQHF.

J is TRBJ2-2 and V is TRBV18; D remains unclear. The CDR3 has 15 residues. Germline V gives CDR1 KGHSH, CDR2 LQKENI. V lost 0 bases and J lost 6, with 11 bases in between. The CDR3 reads CASSPPAPVPGELFF. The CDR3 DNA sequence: TGTGCCAGCTCACCACCGGCTCCGGTACCCGGGGAGCTGTTTTTT.

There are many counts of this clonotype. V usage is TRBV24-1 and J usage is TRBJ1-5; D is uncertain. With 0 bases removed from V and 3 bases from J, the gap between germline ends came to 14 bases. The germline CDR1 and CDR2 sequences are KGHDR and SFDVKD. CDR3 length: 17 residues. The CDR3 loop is CATSDLLGRSYNQPQHF. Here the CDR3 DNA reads TGTGCCACCAGTGATTTGCTAGGGCGGTCTTACAATCAGCCCCAGCATTTT.